The 30 T cell receptor beta chains reported below all come from one sample, sequenced in a study of T cells in localized non-small cell lung cancer. TCRdb's copy holds only in-frame clones and misses some; the assay was immunoSEQ multiplex PCR. Of 48,000 or so clones listed, roughly 90% are singletons. The sample consisted of peripheral blood, taken before any cancer treatment. These receptors all stem from a male donor aged 60 or over with stage III squamous cell lung carcinoma.

The chain recombines TRBV18 with TRBJ2-7; 8 bases fit TRBD1. CDR3 size: 16 residues. Germline CDR1 KGHSH, CDR2 LQKENI. Germline trimming cut 5 bases from V and 0 bases from J; bases unmatched to any gene: 9. DNA for the CDR3: TGTGCCAGCTCAGGTGGCCGGACAGGGCTCTCCTACGAGCAGTACTTC. Translated, it gives CASSGGRTGLSYEQYF.

V and J are TRBV7-3 and TRBJ2-1; the D gene is possibly TRBD1 (6 bases). The CDR3 sequence is 15 residues long. Germline assignment: CDR1 SGHTA and CDR2 FQGTGA. V was clipped by 2 bases and J by 5 bases, with 13 bases between them. The CDR3: CASSLRQVGNNEQFF. CDR3 DNA: TGTGCCAGCAGCTTACGACAGGTGGGGAACAATGAGCAGTTCTTC.

The V call is TRBV5-5, the J call TRBJ2-2, with 8 bases aligning to TRBD1. CDR3 length: 17 amino acids. V was clipped by 3 bases and J by 1 base; unmatched bases: 8. CDR1 is SGHKS and CDR2 is YYEKEE in the germline V gene (reference sequence). The DNA of the CDR3 is TGTGCCAGCAGCTCATCCTACAGGGGGTGGAACACCGGGGAGCTGTTTTTT. Translating gives CASSSSYRGWNTGELFF.

The chain employs TRBV4-2 and TRBJ2-7; D ambiguous. Trimming left V 1 base short and J 0 bases short, with 7 bases between. Germline assignment: CDR1 LGHNA and CDR2 YNFKEQ. CDR3 length: 14 residues. This chain's CDR3 is CASSQAATSYEQYF. The CDR3 nucleotides read TGTGCCAGCAGCCAAGCCGCCACCTCCTACGAGCAGTACTTC.

The chain employs TRBV6-6 and TRBJ1-1; 10 bases agree with TRBD1. V shed 6 bases and J 4 bases; nucleotides not matched to a gene: 5. The CDR3 has 14 amino acids. From germline, CDR1 is MNHNY and CDR2 SVGAGI (reference sequence). The CDR3 sequence: CASRGQGRSTEAFF. CDR3 DNA sequence: TGTGCCAGCAGGGGACAGGGGAGATCCACTGAAGCTTTCTTT.

The chain joins TRBV13 to TRBJ2-5; 7 bases align to TRBD1. CDR3 size: 16 residues. Germline lookup yields CDR1 PRHDT and CDR2 FYEKMQ (reference sequence). The junction had 8 bases not matched to a gene; V was cut back by 2 bases and J by 2 bases. The CDR3: CASSLYLSTGQETQYF. In DNA, the CDR3 is TGTGCCAGCAGCTTATATCTTTCGACAGGGCAAGAGACCCAGTACTTC.

CDR3 DNA: TGTGCCATCAGTGGCGCTCCAGAAAATTCACCCCTCCACTTT. It codes for CAISGAPENSPLHF. The chain carries TRBV10-3 and TRBJ1-6; unclear D gene. V lost 4 bases and J 7 bases, leaving 11 bases between the germline ends. Germline loops: CDR1 ENHRY, CDR2 SYGVKD. The CDR3 contains 14 residues.

The chain has TRBV27 and TRBJ2-6; no definite D call. Germline V lookup: CDR1 MNHEY, CDR2 SMNVEV (reference sequence). With 0 bases removed from V and 2 bases from J, the gap between germline ends came to 5 bases. The CDR3 runs to 15 residues. The CDR3 coding sequence is TGTGCCAGCAGTTTATCCGTGGCTGGGGCCAACGTCCTGACTTTC. It specifies CASSLSVAGANVLTF.

This chain connects TRBV27 to TRBJ2-3; D gene ambiguous. This CDR3 spans 17 amino acids. Trimming removed 0 bases from V and 0 bases from J, with 13 bases in between. CDR1 MNHEY and CDR2 SMNVEV come from the germline V gene (reference sequence). The CDR3 DNA reads TGTGCCAGCAGTTTATCTTTTGTGTCAGAGAGCACAGATACGCAGTATTTT. This codes for CASSLSFVSESTDTQYF.

The rearrangement joins TRBV6-4 to TRBJ1-2; possibly TRBD1 for D (6 bases). With 4 bases removed from V and 4 bases from J, the gap between germline ends came to 13 bases. The CDR3 spans 14 residues. Per the germline V gene, CDR1 is MRHNA and CDR2 is SNTAGT. The CDR3 region has the DNA TGTGCCAGCAGTGCCCAGACAGGTAGCTATGGCTACACCTTC. It specifies CASSAQTGSYGYTF.

This rearrangement joins TRBV9 to TRBJ2-6; 7 nucleotides match TRBD1. The V gene end was trimmed by 1 base and the J gene end by 0 bases; junction bases not matched to a gene: 4. Germline CDR1 reads SGDLS; CDR2 reads YYNGEE. The CDR3 is 17 residues long. CDR3 in DNA: TGTGCCAGCAGCGTACTTGGACAGGTCTCTGGGGCCAACGTCCTGACTTTC. Amino acids: CASSVLGQVSGANVLTF. Using reference TRBV9 and TRBJ2-6 for the parts outside the CDR3, the full variable domain is DSGVTQTPKHLITATGQRVTLRCSPRSGDLSVYWYQQSLDQGLQFLIQYYNGEERAKGNILERFSAQQFPDLHSELNLSSLELGDSALYFCASSVLGQVSGANVLTFGAGSRLTVL.

The chain is built from TRBV4-1 and TRBJ2-1; 10 bases align to TRBD2. The CDR3 is 16 residues long. V shed 1 base, J shed 8 bases, and the junction held 8 bases outside the gene matches. CDR1 is MGHRA, CDR2 YSYEKL, per germline. CDR3 sequence reads: CASSQVSGRAPDEQFF. The CDR3, as DNA: TGCGCCAGCAGCCAAGTAAGCGGGAGGGCTCCCGATGAGCAGTTCTTC.

This chain links TRBV14 with TRBJ1-1; D remains unclear. The CDR3 length is 13 residues. The V gene lost 1 base and the J gene lost 5 bases, with 8 bases spanning the gap. Per the germline V gene, CDR1 is SGHDN and CDR2 is FVKESK. In DNA, the CDR3 is TGTGCCAGCAGCCAAGCTATAATAACTGAAGCTTTCTTT. Translating it yields CASSQAIITEAFF.

The rearrangement links TRBV19 to TRBJ1-3; 7 bases map to TRBD1. This CDR3 has 17 residues. V shed 5 bases and J 4 bases; nucleotides not matched to a gene: 14. Germline assignment: CDR1 LNHDA and CDR2 SQIVND (reference sequence). CDR3 region: CASSLLRAGGSGNTIYF. DNA for the CDR3: TGTGCCAGTAGTCTCCTCCGGGCAGGGGGGTCGGGAAACACCATATATTTT.

CDR3 region: CATSRDRGKEEQFF. DNA of the CDR3: TGTGCCACCAGCAGAGATCGGGGGAAAGAGGAGCAGTTCTTC. The chain is built from TRBV15 and TRBJ2-1; D may be TRBD2 (6 bases). Trimming left V 0 bases short and J 10 bases short, with 13 bases between. The CDR3 is made up of 14 amino acids. Germline CDR1 LNHNV, CDR2 YYDKDF (reference sequence). The variable domain in full, completed from reference TRBV15 and TRBJ2-1, reads DAMVIQNPRYQVTQFGKPVTLSCSQTLNHNVMYWYQQKSSQAPKLLFHYYDKDFNNEADTPDNFQSRRPNTSFCFLDIRSPGLGDTAMYLCATSRDRGKEEQFFGPGTRLTVL.

The chain employs TRBV4-2 and TRBJ2-5; 11 bases match TRBD2. This CDR3 spans 17 amino acids. After removal of 3 bases from V and 2 bases from J, the junction contained 8 bases not matched to a gene. The germline V gene encodes CDR1 LGHNA and CDR2 YNFKEQ. The CDR3 coding sequence is TGTGCCAGCAGCCAGGCGATAGCGGGAGGGGGGCAAGAGACCCAGTACTTC. Translation: CASSQAIAGGGQETQYF.

This clone has only a few counts. The chain employs TRBV7-2 and TRBJ2-7; TRBD1 is a possible D gene (5 bases). Trimming removed 1 base at V and 1 base at J, with 8 bases between. Germline V CDR1 and CDR2: SGHTA, FQGNSA. There are 14 residues in the CDR3. The CDR3 loop reads CASSLVRQSYEQYF. The CDR3 DNA reads TGTGCCAGCAGCTTAGTAAGACAGTCCTACGAGCAGTACTTC.

The chain has TRBV19 and TRBJ1-3; D is undetermined. Trimming took 5 bases from V and 0 from J, leaving 11 bases between them. Germline loops: CDR1 LNHDA, CDR2 SQIVND (reference sequence). This CDR3 is built from 15 residues. The CDR3 DNA reads as TGTGCCAGTAGTGATCAGGCGTACTCTGGAAACACCATATATTTT. This gives the protein CASSDQAYSGNTIYF.

The genes are TRBV29-1 and TRBJ2-2; TRBD2 is a possible D gene (6 bases). Deletions cut 7 bases from V and 0 bases from J, with 21 bases between. Per the germline V gene, CDR1 is SQVTM and CDR2 is ANQGSEA. CDR3 length: 17 residues. CDR3 coding DNA: TGCAGCGGCCGGGGGTTCATCGGGGCCTCGAACACCGGGGAGCTGTTTTTT. Translated: CSGRGFIGASNTGELFF.

This clone turned up a few times. The rearrangement joins TRBV7-8 to TRBJ2-3; D gene ambiguous. The germline V and J ends were trimmed by 3 bases and 2 bases, with 9 bases remaining between them. There are 14 residues in the CDR3. CDR1 is SGHVS, CDR2 FQNEAQ, per germline. CDR3 loop: CASSFRWSTDTQYF. The CDR3 DNA reads as TGTGCCAGCAGCTTTAGGTGGTCCACAGATACGCAGTATTTT.

This chain connects TRBV27 to TRBJ2-5, with D perhaps TRBD1 (5 bases). The germline V gene has CDR1 MNHEY and CDR2 SMNVEV (reference sequence). V was shortened by 2 bases and J by 4 bases, with 8 bases between the two germline ends. There are 13 residues in the CDR3. This CDR3 is CASSLTGLETQYF. As DNA, the CDR3 is TGTGCCAGCAGTTTAACAGGCTTAGAGACCCAGTACTTC.

This chain links TRBV28 with TRBJ1-5, with TRBD1 matching over 10 bases. The CDR3 length is 15 residues. Germline CDR1 reads MDHEN; CDR2 reads SYDVKM. V was clipped by 5 bases and J by 7 bases; unmatched bases: 8. This CDR3 is CASSPPTTGGQPQHF. The CDR3 DNA is TGTGCCAGCAGTCCACCGACGACAGGGGGCCAGCCCCAGCATTTT.

This clone appeared a single time. The chain employs TRBV5-1 and TRBJ2-5; D possibly corresponds to TRBD1 (6 bases). Germline V gene lookup returns CDR1 SGHRS and CDR2 YFSETQ. V was cut by 3 bases and J by 6 bases, with 24 bases left in between. CDR3 length equals 17 residues. CDR3 DNA sequence: TGCGCCAGCAGCTCCCGCCCCGACTCCCTGACAGGACAGACCCAGTACTTC. It codes for CASSSRPDSLTGQTQYF. Together with reference TRBV5-1 and TRBJ2-5, the CDR3 gives the full variable domain: KAGVTQTPRYLIKTRGQQVTLSCSPISGHRSVSWYQQTPGQGLQFLFEYFSETQRNKGNFPGRFSGRQFSNSRSEMNVSTLELGDSALYLCASSSRPDSLTGQTQYFGPGTRLLVL.

V and J are TRBV2 and TRBJ1-2; possible D gene TRBD1, 5 bases. The CDR3 contains 16 residues. From germline, CDR1 is SNHLY and CDR2 FYNNEI. The V gene lost 2 bases and the J gene lost 7 bases, with 20 bases spanning the gap. The CDR3 DNA is TGTGCCAGCAGTGAAACAATGTGGGGGGGTTGGGGTGGCTACACCTTC. Amino acid sequence: CASSETMWGGWGGYTF. The complete variable domain, with remaining parts taken from reference TRBV2 and TRBJ1-2, reads EPEVTQTPSHQVTQMGQEVILRCVPISNHLYFYWYRQILGQKVEFLVSFYNNEISEKSEIFDDQFSVERPDGSNFTLKIRSTKLEDSAMYFCASSETMWGGWGGYTFGSGTRLTVV.

The rearrangement links TRBV28 to TRBJ2-5; D gene uncertain. CDR3 size: 12 residues. Germline loops: CDR1 MDHEN, CDR2 SYDVKM. Trimming left V 7 bases short and J 5 bases short, with 11 bases between. CDR3 sequence: CASTIGWETQYF. CDR3 coding DNA: TGTGCCAGCACCATTGGGTGGGAGACCCAGTACTTC. Complete variable domain (other parts from reference TRBV28 and TRBJ2-5): DVKVTQSSRYLVKRTGEKVFLECVQDMDHENMFWYRQDPGLGLRLIYFSYDVKMKEKGDIPEGYSVSREKKERFSLILESASTNQTSMYLCASTIGWETQYFGPGTRLLVL.

This chain connects TRBV9 to TRBJ2-1; 8 bases match TRBD1. The ends lost 0 bases at V and 6 bases at J; junction bases unmatched: 11. CDR3 length equals 17 residues. Germline V lookup: CDR1 SGDLS, CDR2 YYNGEE. The CDR3 is CASSVDPGGPLANEQFF. In nucleotides, the CDR3 is TGTGCCAGCAGCGTAGATCCAGGGGGCCCCCTCGCCAATGAGCAGTTCTTC.

This chain links TRBV9 with TRBJ1-4, with 7 bases identical to TRBD1. CDR1 is SGDLS and CDR2 is YYNGEE in the germline V gene. The ends lost 3 bases at V and 3 bases at J; junction bases unmatched: 5. This CDR3 has 15 amino acids. CDR3 in DNA: TGTGCCAGCAGCGCGAACCAGGGGGCTAATGAAAAACTGTTTTTT. This codes for CASSANQGANEKLFF.

The chain links TRBV5-1 to TRBJ2-7, with D tentatively TRBD1 (6 bases). The length of the CDR3 is 18 residues. The V gene lost 8 bases and the J gene lost 1 base, with 28 bases spanning the gap. CDR1 and CDR2 from the germline V gene are SGHRS and YFSETQ. The CDR3 reads CASMKGIMSDQGSYEQYF. The DNA of the CDR3 is TGCGCCAGTATGAAAGGCATCATGAGCGATCAGGGGTCCTACGAGCAGTACTTC.

This sequence joins TRBV5-1 and TRBJ2-1; D is possibly TRBD2 (6 bases). Germline values: CDR1 SGHRS, CDR2 YFSETQ. CDR3 length equals 14 residues. V was clipped by 0 bases and J by 6 bases, with 10 bases between them. The CDR3 here is CASSLAGVSNEQFF. CDR3 bases: TGCGCCAGCAGCTTGGCGGGGGTGAGCAATGAGCAGTTCTTC.

In DNA, the CDR3 is TGCGCCAGCAGCGTAACAGGGGGAACTGAAGCTTTCTTT. Protein sequence: CASSVTGGTEAFF. This chain uses TRBV5-1 with TRBJ1-1; 8 positions match TRBD1. This CDR3 is built from 13 residues. V lost 4 bases to trimming and J lost 5 bases; unmatched junction nucleotides: 4. CDR1 SGHRS and CDR2 YFSETQ come from the germline V gene.